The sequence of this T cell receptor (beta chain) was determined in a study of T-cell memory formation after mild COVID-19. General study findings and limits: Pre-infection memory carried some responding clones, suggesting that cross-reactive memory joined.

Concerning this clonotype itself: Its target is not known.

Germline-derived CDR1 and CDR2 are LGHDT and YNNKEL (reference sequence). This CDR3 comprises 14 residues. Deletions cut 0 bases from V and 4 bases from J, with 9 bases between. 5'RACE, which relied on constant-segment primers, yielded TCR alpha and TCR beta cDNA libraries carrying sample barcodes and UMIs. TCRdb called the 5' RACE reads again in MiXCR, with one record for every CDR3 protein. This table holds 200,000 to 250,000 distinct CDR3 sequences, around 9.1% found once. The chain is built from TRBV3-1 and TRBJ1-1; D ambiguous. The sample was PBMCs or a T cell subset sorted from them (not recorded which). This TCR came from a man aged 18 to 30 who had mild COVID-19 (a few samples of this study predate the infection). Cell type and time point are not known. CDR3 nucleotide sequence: TGTGCCAGCAGCCAAGATCGGAGGAGCACTGAAGCTTTCTTT. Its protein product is CASSQDRRSTEAFF.